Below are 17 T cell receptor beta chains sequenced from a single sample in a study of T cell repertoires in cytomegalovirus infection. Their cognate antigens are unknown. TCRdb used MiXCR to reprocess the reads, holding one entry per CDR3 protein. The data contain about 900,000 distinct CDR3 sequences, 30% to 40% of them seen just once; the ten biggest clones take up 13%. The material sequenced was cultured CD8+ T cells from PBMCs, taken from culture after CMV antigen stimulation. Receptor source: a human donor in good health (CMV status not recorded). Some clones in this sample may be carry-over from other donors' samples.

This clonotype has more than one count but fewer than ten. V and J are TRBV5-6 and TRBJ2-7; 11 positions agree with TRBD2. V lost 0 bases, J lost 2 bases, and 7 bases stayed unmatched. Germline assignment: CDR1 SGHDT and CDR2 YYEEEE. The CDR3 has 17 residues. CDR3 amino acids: CASSLASGGRSAYEQYV. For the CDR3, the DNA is TGTGCCAGCAGCTTGGCTAGCGGGGGGCGTTCCGCCTACGAGCAGTACGTC.

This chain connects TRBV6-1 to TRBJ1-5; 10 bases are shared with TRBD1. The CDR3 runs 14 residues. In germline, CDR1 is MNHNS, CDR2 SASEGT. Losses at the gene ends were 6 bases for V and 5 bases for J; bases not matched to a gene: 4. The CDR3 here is CASSGDRGDQPQHF. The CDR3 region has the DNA TGTGCCAGCAGCGGGGACAGGGGTGATCAGCCCCAGCATTTT.

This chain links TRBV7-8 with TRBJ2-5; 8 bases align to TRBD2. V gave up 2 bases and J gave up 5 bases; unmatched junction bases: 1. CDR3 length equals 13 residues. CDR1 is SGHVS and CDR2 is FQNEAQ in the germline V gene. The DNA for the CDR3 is TGTGCCAGCAGCTTACAGCGGGGGGAGACCCAGTACTTC. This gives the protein CASSLQRGETQYF.

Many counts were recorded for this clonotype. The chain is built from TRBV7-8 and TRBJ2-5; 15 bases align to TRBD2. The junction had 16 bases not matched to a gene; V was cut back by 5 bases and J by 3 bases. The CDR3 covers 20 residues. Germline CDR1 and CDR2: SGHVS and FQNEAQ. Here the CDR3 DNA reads TGTGCCAGCAGCCCATCCCCGGGACTAGCGGGGGGCAAACGGGAAGAGACCCAGTACTTC. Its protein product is CASSPSPGLAGGKREETQYF.

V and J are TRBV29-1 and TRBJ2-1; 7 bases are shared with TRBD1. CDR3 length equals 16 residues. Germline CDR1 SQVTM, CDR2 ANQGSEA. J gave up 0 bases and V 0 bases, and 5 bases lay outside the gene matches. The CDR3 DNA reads TGCAGCGTTGAAGATTTGACAGGGAGCTCCTACAATGAGCAGTTCTTC. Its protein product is CSVEDLTGSSYNEQFF.

The CDR3 sequence is CASSWIRDRKSSGANVLTF. The CDR3 bases are TGTGCCAGCAGCTGGATCCGGGACAGAAAATCCTCTGGGGCCAACGTCCTGACTTTC. The chain employs TRBV7-3 and TRBJ2-6; 7 positions agree with TRBD1. After removal of 4 bases from V and 0 bases from J, the junction contained 12 bases not matched to a gene. The CDR3 consists of 19 residues. Germline V gene sequence: CDR1 SGHTA, CDR2 FQGTGA.

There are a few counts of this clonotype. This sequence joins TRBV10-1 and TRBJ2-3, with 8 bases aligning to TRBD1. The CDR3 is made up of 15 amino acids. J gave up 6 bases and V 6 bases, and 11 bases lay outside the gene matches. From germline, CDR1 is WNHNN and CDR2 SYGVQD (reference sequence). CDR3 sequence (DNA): TGCGCCAGCAGCTCCGGACAGGGAGGACCGGATACGCAGTATTTT. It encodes CASSSGQGGPDTQYF.

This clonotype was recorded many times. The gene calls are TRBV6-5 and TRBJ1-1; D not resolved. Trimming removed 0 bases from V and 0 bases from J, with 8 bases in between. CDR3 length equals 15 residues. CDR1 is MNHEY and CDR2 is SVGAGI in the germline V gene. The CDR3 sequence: CASSYSMGLNTEAFF. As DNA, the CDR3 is TGTGCCAGCAGTTACTCGATGGGTCTGAACACTGAAGCTTTCTTT.

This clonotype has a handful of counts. As DNA, the CDR3 is TGTGCCAGCACTATGGGGTCCAAAAACATTCAGTACTTC. Translating gives CASTMGSKNIQYF. V and J are TRBV7-9 and TRBJ2-4; D gene unclear. This CDR3 has 13 residues. In germline, CDR1 is SEHNR, CDR2 FQNEAQ (reference sequence). V was pared by 7 bases and J by 2 bases, with 9 bases between.

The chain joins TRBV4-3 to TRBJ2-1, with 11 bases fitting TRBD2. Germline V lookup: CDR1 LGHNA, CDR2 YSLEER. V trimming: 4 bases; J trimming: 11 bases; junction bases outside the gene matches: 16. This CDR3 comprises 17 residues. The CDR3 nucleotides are TGCGCCAGCAGCCCAGGGGGTCTGCTAGCGGGGGGCCAACAGCAGTTCTTC. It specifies CASSPGGLLAGGQQQFF.

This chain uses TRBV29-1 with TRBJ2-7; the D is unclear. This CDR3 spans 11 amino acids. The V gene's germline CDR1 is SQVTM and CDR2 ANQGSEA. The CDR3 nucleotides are TGCGGCATCTTCGTCTACTACGAGCAGTACTTC. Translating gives CGIFVYYEQYF.

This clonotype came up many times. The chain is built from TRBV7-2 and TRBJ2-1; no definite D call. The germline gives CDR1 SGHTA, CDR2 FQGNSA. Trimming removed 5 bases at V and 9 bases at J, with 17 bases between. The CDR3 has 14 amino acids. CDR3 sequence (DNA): TGTGCCAGCAGCCAAGATAACCCCGCAGGTGAGCAGTTCTTC. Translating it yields CASSQDNPAGEQFF. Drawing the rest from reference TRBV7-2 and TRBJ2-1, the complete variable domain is GAGVSQSPSNKVTEKGKDVELRCDPISGHTALYWYRQSLGQGLEFLIYFQGNSAPDKSGLPSDRFSAERTGGSVSTLTIQRTQQEDSAVYLCASSQDNPAGEQFFGPGTRLTVL.

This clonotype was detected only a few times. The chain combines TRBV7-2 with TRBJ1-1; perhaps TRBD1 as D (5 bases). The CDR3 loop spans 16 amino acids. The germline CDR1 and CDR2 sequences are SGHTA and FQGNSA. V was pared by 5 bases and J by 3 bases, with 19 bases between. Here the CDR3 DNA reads TGTGCCAGCAGCCCCTGGTGGGGGGAAGGGGACACTGAAGCTTTCTTT. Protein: CASSPWWGEGDTEAFF.

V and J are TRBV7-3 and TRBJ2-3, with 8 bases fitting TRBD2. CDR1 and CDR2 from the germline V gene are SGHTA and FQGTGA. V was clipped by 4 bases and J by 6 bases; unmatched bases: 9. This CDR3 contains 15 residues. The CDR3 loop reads CASSSGGGRGDTQYF. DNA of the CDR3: TGTGCCAGCAGCTCGGGGGGGGGCCGGGGGGATACGCAGTATTTT. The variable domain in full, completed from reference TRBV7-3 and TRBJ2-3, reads GAGVSQTPSNKVTEKGKYVELRCDPISGHTALYWYRQSLGQGPEFLIYFQGTGAADDSGLPNDRFFAVRPEGSVSTLKIQRTERGDSAVYLCASSSGGGRGDTQYFGPGTRLTVL.

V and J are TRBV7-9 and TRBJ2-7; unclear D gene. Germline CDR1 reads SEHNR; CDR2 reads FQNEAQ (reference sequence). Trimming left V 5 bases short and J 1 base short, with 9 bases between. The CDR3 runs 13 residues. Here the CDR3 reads CASSAPGSYEQYF. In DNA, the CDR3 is TGTGCCAGCAGCGCGCCCGGGTCCTACGAGCAGTACTTC.

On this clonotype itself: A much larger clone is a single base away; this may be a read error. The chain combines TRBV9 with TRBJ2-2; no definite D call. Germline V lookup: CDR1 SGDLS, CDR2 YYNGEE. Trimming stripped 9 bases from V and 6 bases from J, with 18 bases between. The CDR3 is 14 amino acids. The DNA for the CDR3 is TGTGCCAACACCCCACTCGAGACTCCCGGGGAGCTGTTTTTT. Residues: CANTPLETPGELFF.

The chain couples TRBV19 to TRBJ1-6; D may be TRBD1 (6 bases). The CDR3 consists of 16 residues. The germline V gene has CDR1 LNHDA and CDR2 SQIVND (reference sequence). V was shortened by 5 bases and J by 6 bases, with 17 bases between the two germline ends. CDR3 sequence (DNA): TGTGCCAGTAGTTCCCCACCGGGACAACCTAATTCACCCCTCCACTTT. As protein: CASSSPPGQPNSPLHF.